Listed here are 32 T cell receptor beta chains from one sample, sequenced in a study of CD8+ T cells in alopecia areata. RNA was extracted and reverse transcribed into cDNA as the sequencing template. Libraries were prepared by immunoSEQ multiplex PCR; TCRdb keeps only in-frame clonotypes and omits some of them. The sample shows roughly 100,000 clones, roughly 53% of them seen only once. Sequencing was carried out using CD4+ T cells sorted from blood. These receptors originate from a human donor in good health.

V and J are TRBV30 and TRBJ1-5, with a possible D match to TRBD1 (5 bases). This CDR3 has 17 amino acids. CDR1 GTSNPN and CDR2 SVGIG come from the germline V gene (reference sequence). Deletions cut 2 bases from V and 0 bases from J, with 17 bases between. The DNA of the CDR3 is TGTGCCTGGAGTATGGGTGGGGCAGGGTTTAGCAATCAGCCCCAGCATTTT. This gives the protein CAWSMGGAGFSNQPQHF. The whole variable domain, filled in from reference TRBV30 and TRBJ1-5, reads SQTIHQWPATLVQPVGSPLSLECTVEGTSNPNLYWYRQAAGRGLQLLFYSVGIGQISSEVPQNLSASRPQDRQFILSSKKLLLSDSGFYLCAWSMGGAGFSNQPQHFGDGTRLSIL.

This clone was counted between two and nine times. The V and J genes are TRBV19 and TRBJ1-1; the D is unclear. The CDR3 covers 12 residues. CDR1 and CDR2 from the germline V gene are LNHDA and SQIVND (reference sequence). Trimming removed 5 bases from V and 8 bases from J, with 12 bases in between. The chain's CDR3 is CASSPHGGEAFF. The CDR3, as DNA: TGTGCCAGTAGTCCGCATGGTGGGGAAGCTTTCTTT. The full variable domain, rest sourced from reference TRBV19 and TRBJ1-1, is DGGITQSPKYLFRKEGQNVTLSCEQNLNHDAMYWYRQDPGQGLRLIYYSQIVNDFQKGDIAEGYSVSREKKESFPLTVTSAQKNPTAFYLCASSPHGGEAFFGQGTRLTVV.

The CDR3: CASSFGRGDVYGYTF. CDR3 sequence (DNA): TGTGCCAGCAGCTTTGGGAGGGGTGACGTCTATGGCTACACCTTC. The rearrangement joins TRBV5-6 to TRBJ1-2; D possibly corresponds to TRBD1 (5 bases). There are 15 residues in the CDR3. The germline V gene has CDR1 SGHDT and CDR2 YYEEEE. The ends were cut back, 2 bases at V and 4 bases at J, with 15 bases in the middle.

The chain recombines TRBV30 with TRBJ2-5, with 7 nucleotides matching TRBD1. The germline gives CDR1 GTSNPN, CDR2 SVGIG (reference sequence). The CDR3 consists of 13 residues. V gave up 3 bases and J gave up 5 bases; unmatched junction bases: 6. CDR3 in DNA: TGTGCCTGGAGGGTGACAGGGAAGGAGACCCAGTACTTC. Translating gives CAWRVTGKETQYF.

The V and J genes are TRBV10-3 and TRBJ2-2, with 9 bases fitting TRBD1. This CDR3 comprises 15 residues. J gave up 5 bases and V 4 bases, and 5 bases lay outside the gene matches. The germline gives CDR1 ENHRY, CDR2 SYGVKD. The CDR3 reads CAISGGTGWTGELFF. For the CDR3, the DNA is TGTGCCATCAGTGGTGGGACAGGGTGGACCGGGGAGCTGTTTTTT.

The rearrangement uses TRBV7-4 and TRBJ1-2, with D perhaps matching TRBD1 (5 bases). Germline CDR1 is SGHVT and CDR2 is SQSDAQ. The germline V and J ends were trimmed by 0 bases and 2 bases, with 10 bases remaining between them. The CDR3 loop spans 15 amino acids. This CDR3 reads CASSLAGQKNYGYTF. The CDR3 DNA sequence: TGTGCCAGCAGCTTAGCGGGGCAAAAAAACTATGGCTACACCTTC.

CDR3 sequence: CASSDDRGYGYTF. The CDR3 region has the DNA TGTGCCAGCAGCGATGACAGGGGTTATGGCTACACCTTC. The V call is TRBV7-9, the J call TRBJ1-2, with 8 bases identical to TRBD1. Germline CDR1 reads SEHNR; CDR2 reads FQNEAQ (reference sequence). This CDR3 has 13 residues. Trimming cost V 5 bases and J 5 bases; bases outside gene matches: 4.

The chain couples TRBV6-1 to TRBJ2-5; possibly TRBD1 or TRBD2 for D (5 bases each). The CDR3 extends over 18 amino acids. The V gene's germline CDR1 is MNHNS and CDR2 SASEGT. Deletions cut 0 bases from V and 7 bases from J, with 24 bases between. Here the CDR3 DNA reads TGTGCCAGCAGTGAAGCTCTACCGGGACCGTGGCCGAAGGGGACCCAGTACTTC. It codes for CASSEALPGPWPKGTQYF.

The rearrangement uses TRBV19 and TRBJ2-7, with TRBD1 matching 12 bases. The length of the CDR3 is 15 residues. Trimming took 10 bases from V and 2 from J; bases not matched to a gene: 9. The germline V gene has CDR1 LNHDA and CDR2 SQIVND (reference sequence). The CDR3 nucleotides read TGTGCCACGAGAGACGGGACAGGGGGCGCCTACGAGCAGTACTTC. Translated, it gives CATRDGTGGAYEQYF.

The chain is built from TRBV7-9 and TRBJ2-1, with 8 nucleotides matching TRBD1. Germline V gene sequence: CDR1 SEHNR, CDR2 FQNEAQ (reference sequence). This CDR3 comprises 15 residues. Unmatched junction bases numbered 2, after V lost 1 base and J lost 3 bases. The CDR3 DNA follows: TGTGCCAGCAGCTTAGTGGGGACAGGCTACAATGAGCAGTTCTTC. Translating it yields CASSLVGTGYNEQFF.

The V call is TRBV25-1, the J call TRBJ2-7; no reliable D call. This CDR3 is built from 16 residues. The V and J ends lost 4 bases and 0 bases respectively, with 16 bases between them. Germline values: CDR1 MGHDK, CDR2 SYGVNS. Written as DNA, the CDR3 is TGTGCCAGCAGTGGCGAGAGCCACCTTAGCTCCTACGAGCAGTACTTC. Translated: CASSGESHLSSYEQYF.

The rearrangement links TRBV29-1 to TRBJ2-7, with TRBD1 matching 8 bases. V lost 7 bases and J lost 2; bases outside the gene matches: 7. There are 13 residues in the CDR3. Germline V gene lookup returns CDR1 SQVTM and CDR2 ANQGSEA. CDR3 loop: CSARGTGAYEQYF. Here the CDR3 DNA reads TGCAGCGCTAGGGGGACAGGAGCCTACGAGCAGTACTTC.

The chain recombines TRBV9 with TRBJ1-6; no clear D gene. Between the trimmed V and J ends, which lost 4 bases and 7 bases, there was a span of 18 bases. This CDR3 region has 16 residues. Germline lookup yields CDR1 SGDLS and CDR2 YYNGEE. The CDR3 here is CASSSQVGSRNSPLHF. In DNA, the CDR3 is TGTGCCAGCAGCTCCCAAGTGGGATCAAGGAATTCACCCCTCCACTTT.

The CDR3 region has the DNA TGCAGCGCTGGGGGGGAATACTACGAGCAGTACTTC. Its translation: CSAGGEYYEQYF. This chain uses TRBV29-1 with TRBJ2-7; 7 bases are a match to TRBD2. Trimming at V came to 7 bases and at J to 3 bases, leaving 6 bases not matched to a gene. CDR3 length: 12 residues. Germline V gives CDR1 SQVTM, CDR2 ANQGSEA.

The CDR3 spells CASSPSGDGTDTQYF. CDR3 coding DNA: TGTGCCAGCAGCCCTAGCGGGGACGGCACAGATACGCAGTATTTT. The gene calls are TRBV7-3 and TRBJ2-3; 9 bases are shared with TRBD2. The germline V gene has CDR1 SGHTA and CDR2 FQGTGA. The CDR3 spans 15 residues. Trimming at V came to 5 bases and at J to 1 base, leaving 4 bases not matched to a gene.

This chain links TRBV7-2 with TRBJ1-6; 7 bases are shared with TRBD1. The CDR3 loop spans 16 amino acids. Germline values: CDR1 SGHTA, CDR2 FQGNSA. Unmatched junction bases numbered 11, after V lost 3 bases and J lost 9 bases. DNA of the CDR3: TGTGCCAGCAGCTTGAACCGACAGGGCTCGACTTCACCCCTCCACTTT. It is translated as CASSLNRQGSTSPLHF.

The rearrangement links TRBV5-1 to TRBJ2-2; TRBD1 matches 11 bases. Germline-derived CDR1 and CDR2 are SGHRS and YFSETQ. CDR3 length: 16 amino acids. J lost 5 bases, V lost 2 bases, and 5 bases had no gene match. The CDR3 DNA reads TGCGCCAGCAGCTTCGGACAGGGGGCAAGAACCGGGGAGCTGTTTTTT. It is translated as CASSFGQGARTGELFF.

The chain combines TRBV5-1 with TRBJ2-7; D is perhaps TRBD1 (7 bases). Germline CDR1 is SGHRS and CDR2 is YFSETQ. The length of the CDR3 is 14 residues. V was clipped by 4 bases and J by 6 bases, with 17 bases between them. CDR3 DNA: TGCGCCAGCAGCGGCGGCCGACAGGGAGGCGAGCAGTACTTC. Protein product: CASSGGRQGGEQYF.

This clone turned up a few times. This chain connects TRBV7-2 to TRBJ1-4, with 7 bases aligning to TRBD1. The CDR3 has 15 amino acids. Germline values: CDR1 SGHTA, CDR2 FQGNSA. V gave up 2 bases and J gave up 7 bases; unmatched junction bases: 7. The CDR3 loop is CASSLSQGGGEKLFF. The CDR3 DNA is TGTGCCAGCAGCTTATCCCAGGGGGGTGGTGAAAAACTGTTTTTT.

The V and J genes are TRBV27 and TRBJ1-5; D ambiguous. This CDR3 is 17 amino acids long. Germline CDR1 and CDR2: MNHEY and SMNVEV (reference sequence). V shed 1 base and J shed 2 bases, with 15 bases lying between them. The CDR3 DNA is TGTGCCAGCAGTTTATTCGGCCCTCCGCGGGGCAATCAGCCCCAGCATTTT. It encodes CASSLFGPPRGNQPQHF.

This chain joins TRBV30 and TRBJ2-6; D gene unclear. Germline values: CDR1 GTSNPN, CDR2 SVGIG (reference sequence). The CDR3 has 16 amino acids. V lost 3 bases and J 2 bases, leaving 14 bases between the germline ends. CDR3 sequence: CAWRGRRVAGANVLTF. CDR3 sequence (DNA): TGTGCCTGGAGGGGCCGCCGGGTAGCTGGGGCCAACGTCCTGACTTTC.

The chain employs TRBV27 and TRBJ1-2; D ambiguous. Germline loops: CDR1 MNHEY, CDR2 SMNVEV (reference sequence). The V end was cut by 8 bases, the J end by 8 bases, with 18 bases between. The length of the CDR3 is 13 residues. CDR3 nucleotides: TGTGCCAGCCGCCCGACGATTGGGGAAGGCTACACCTTC. Translating it yields CASRPTIGEGYTF.

The chain carries TRBV11-2 and TRBJ1-4; no clear D. This CDR3 has 11 amino acids. Germline V gives CDR1 SGHAT, CDR2 FQNNGV. Between the trimmed V and J ends, which lost 2 bases and 8 bases, there was a span of 3 bases. CDR3 in DNA: TGTGCCAGCAGCTTAAGAGAAAAACTGTTTTTT. This sequence encodes CASSLREKLFF.

This clone was picked up a small number of times. The CDR3 bases are TGTGCCTGGAGACTAGCGGGGGGTATGCCAGATACGCAGTATTTT. It translates to CAWRLAGGMPDTQYF. The chain is built from TRBV30 and TRBJ2-3, with TRBD2 identical over 12 bases. Looked up from germline, CDR1 is GTSNPN and CDR2 is SVGIG (reference sequence). Germline trimming cut 3 bases from V and 4 bases from J; bases unmatched to any gene: 5. The CDR3 has 15 amino acids.

To note about this clone: The sample has other DNA sequences that encode this CDR3 too. This CDR3 is CAWSSLAFTGFVNTEAFF. For the CDR3, the DNA is TGTGCCTGGAGTTCGCTCGCGTTCACAGGGTTCGTGAACACTGAAGCTTTCTTT. V and J are TRBV30 and TRBJ1-1; D is perhaps TRBD1 (6 bases). CDR3 length equals 18 residues. Germline values: CDR1 GTSNPN, CDR2 SVGIG (reference sequence). Trimming took off 2 bases at V and 0 bases at J, with 22 bases between the two ends.

The chain is built from TRBV7-2 and TRBJ2-1; D call uncertain. The germline V and J ends were trimmed by 1 base and 9 bases, with 10 bases remaining between them. The CDR3 has 13 residues. Germline CDR1 reads SGHTA; CDR2 reads FQGNSA. As DNA, the CDR3 is TGTGCCAGCAGCTTAGACAAGATCCTTGAGCAGTTCTTC. The encoded protein is CASSLDKILEQFF.

This clone came up once. The CDR3 region has the DNA TGTGCCAGCATGGTCGGGCAGCTATACGAGCAGTACTTC. Translation gives CASMVGQLYEQYF. The chain carries TRBV6-1 and TRBJ2-7; D not certain. Trimming removed 7 bases from V and 4 bases from J, with 14 bases in between. This CDR3 has 13 amino acids. Germline V gene lookup returns CDR1 MNHNS and CDR2 SASEGT.

This clone was detected once. The chain uses TRBV19 and TRBJ2-5, with TRBD2 as a possible D gene (6 bases). This CDR3 region has 13 residues. The V gene's germline CDR1 is LNHDA and CDR2 SQIVND (reference sequence). With 7 bases removed from V and 3 bases from J, the gap between germline ends came to 12 bases. The CDR3 loop reads CASTDPGEETQYF. In nucleotides, the CDR3 is TGTGCCAGTACGGACCCGGGGGAAGAGACCCAGTACTTC.

The J gene is TRBJ2-5, the V gene TRBV6-6; 7 bases map to TRBD1. The CDR3 length is 13 residues. The V segment lost 6 bases and the J segment 2 bases; nucleotides outside the gene matches: 3. CDR1 is MNHNY, CDR2 SVGAGI, per germline (reference sequence). The CDR3 bases are TGTGCCAGCAGGAGGGACAGTCAAGAGACCCAGTACTTC. This encodes CASRRDSQETQYF.

The chain combines TRBV7-9 with TRBJ2-1; D is perhaps TRBD2 (6 bases). V was trimmed by 5 bases and J by 5 bases, leaving 10 bases between them. Germline V CDR1 and CDR2: SEHNR, FQNEAQ (reference sequence). There are 13 residues in the CDR3. CDR3: CASSRDWNNEQFF. The DNA for the CDR3 is TGTGCCAGCAGCCGGGACTGGAACAATGAGCAGTTCTTC.

This sequence joins TRBV7-8 and TRBJ2-7; possibly TRBD2 for D (6 bases). Trimming stripped 5 bases from V and 6 bases from J, with 26 bases between. CDR1 is SGHVS, CDR2 FQNEAQ, per germline. CDR3 length: 17 amino acids. CDR3 residues: CASSPSQPGLSGREQYF. The DNA for the CDR3 is TGTGCCAGCAGCCCATCCCAACCCGGGCTCAGCGGGCGCGAGCAGTACTTC.

This chain joins TRBV28 and TRBJ1-5; a possible D gene is TRBD1 (5 bases). Deletions cut 8 bases from V and 3 bases from J, with 11 bases between. Looked up from germline, CDR1 is MDHEN and CDR2 is SYDVKM. The CDR3 contains 13 residues. CDR3 coding DNA: TGTGCCAGCTGTCGGGGGTCCAATCAGCCCCAGCATTTT. This encodes CASCRGSNQPQHF. Drawing the rest from reference TRBV28 and TRBJ1-5, the complete variable domain is DVKVTQSSRYLVKRTGEKVFLECVQDMDHENMFWYRQDPGLGLRLIYFSYDVKMKEKGDIPEGYSVSREKKERFSLILESASTNQTSMYLCASCRGSNQPQHFGDGTRLSIL.